This T cell receptor beta chain was sequenced in a study of T-cell reconstitution after alpha-beta-depleted transplantation in children. Notes on the study in general: A year had passed since transplant, and T-cell counts and diversity by then came mostly from newly produced T cells.

To note about this clonotype: Its target is unknown.

As it was prepared, the TCRbeta library received unique molecular identifiers. TCRdb passed the PCR reads through MiXCR, listing each CDR3 protein once. The table has tens of thousands of distinct CDR3 sequences, roughly 16% seen once. CDR1 is MNHEY and CDR2 is SVGAGI in the germline V gene. With V trimmed by 2 bases and J by 6 bases, 10 bases remained unmatched. The CDR3 covers 16 residues. The input for sequencing was PBMCs, mostly from graft donor cells, taken 180 days after TCRalphabeta/CD19-depleted stem cell transplant. The TCR comes from a male patient aged 2 to 9 who had a stem cell transplant for acute lymphoblastic leukemia, so the T cells may come from the graft donor. V usage is TRBV6-5 and J usage is TRBJ1-1; 9 bases map to TRBD1. CDR3 nucleotide sequence: TGTGCCAGCAGTTACCCCCTGGGACAGGGTCGAGCTGAAGCTTTCTTT. Encoded protein: CASSYPLGQGRAEAFF.